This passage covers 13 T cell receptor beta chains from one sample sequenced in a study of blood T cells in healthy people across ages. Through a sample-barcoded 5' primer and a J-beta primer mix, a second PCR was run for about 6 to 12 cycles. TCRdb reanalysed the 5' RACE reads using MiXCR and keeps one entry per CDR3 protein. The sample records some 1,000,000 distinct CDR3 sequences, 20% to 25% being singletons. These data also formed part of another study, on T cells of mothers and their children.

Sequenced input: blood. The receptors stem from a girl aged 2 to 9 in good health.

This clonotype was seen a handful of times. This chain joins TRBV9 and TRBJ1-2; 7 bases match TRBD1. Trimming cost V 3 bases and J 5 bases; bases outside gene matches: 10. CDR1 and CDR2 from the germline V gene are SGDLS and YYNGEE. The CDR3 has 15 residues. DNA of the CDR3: TGTGCCAGCAGCGGCGGCGGGACAGATAGTTATGGCTACACCTTC. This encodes CASSGGGTDSYGYTF.

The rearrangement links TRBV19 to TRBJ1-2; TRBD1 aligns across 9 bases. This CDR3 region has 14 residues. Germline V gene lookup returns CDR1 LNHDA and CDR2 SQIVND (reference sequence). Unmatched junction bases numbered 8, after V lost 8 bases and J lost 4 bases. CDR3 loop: CASAGTGQIYGYTF. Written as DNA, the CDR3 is TGTGCCAGTGCCGGGACAGGGCAAATCTATGGCTACACCTTC.

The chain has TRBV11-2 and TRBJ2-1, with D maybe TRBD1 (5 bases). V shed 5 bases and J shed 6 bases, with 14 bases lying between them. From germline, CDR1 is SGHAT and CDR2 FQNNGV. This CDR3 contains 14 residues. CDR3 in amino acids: CASSIKTGRNEQFF. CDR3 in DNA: TGTGCCAGCAGCATAAAAACAGGTCGCAATGAGCAGTTCTTC.

The CDR3 nucleotides read TGTGCCAGCCGGGACAGGGGGCGGGGAGGCAATCAGCCCCAGCATTTT. Translation: CASRDRGRGGNQPQHF. The rearrangement links TRBV6-1 to TRBJ1-5; 12 bases match TRBD1. The CDR3 sequence is 16 residues long. V was pared by 8 bases and J by 2 bases, with 7 bases of the junction left unmatched. Germline V lookup: CDR1 MNHNS, CDR2 SASEGT.

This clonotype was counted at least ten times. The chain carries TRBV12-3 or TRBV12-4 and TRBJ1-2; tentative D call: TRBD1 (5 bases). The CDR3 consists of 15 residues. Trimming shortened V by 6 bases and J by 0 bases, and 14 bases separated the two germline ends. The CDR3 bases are TGTGCCAGCAGCCGATCAGGGAGCGCTAACTATGGCTACACCTTC. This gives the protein CASSRSGSANYGYTF.

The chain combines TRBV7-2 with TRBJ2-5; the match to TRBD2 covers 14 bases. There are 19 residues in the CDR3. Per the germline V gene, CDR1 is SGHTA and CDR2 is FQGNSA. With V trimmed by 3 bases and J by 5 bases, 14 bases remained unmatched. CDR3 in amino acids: CASSFSSRLAGGPGETQYF. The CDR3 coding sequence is TGTGCCAGCAGCTTTTCATCACGACTAGCGGGAGGGCCAGGGGAGACCCAGTACTTC.

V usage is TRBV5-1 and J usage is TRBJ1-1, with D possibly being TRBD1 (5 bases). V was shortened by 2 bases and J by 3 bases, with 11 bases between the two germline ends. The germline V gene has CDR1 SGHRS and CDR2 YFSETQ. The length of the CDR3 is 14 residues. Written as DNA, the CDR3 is TGCGCCAGCAGCTTAGGGACGGGGGACACTGAAGCTTTCTTT. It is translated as CASSLGTGDTEAFF.

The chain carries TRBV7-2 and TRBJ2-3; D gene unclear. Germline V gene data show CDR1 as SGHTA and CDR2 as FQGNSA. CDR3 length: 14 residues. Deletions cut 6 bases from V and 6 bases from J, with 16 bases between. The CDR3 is CASRMMGNKDTQYF. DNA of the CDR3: TGTGCCAGCAGGATGATGGGGAATAAGGATACGCAGTATTTT.

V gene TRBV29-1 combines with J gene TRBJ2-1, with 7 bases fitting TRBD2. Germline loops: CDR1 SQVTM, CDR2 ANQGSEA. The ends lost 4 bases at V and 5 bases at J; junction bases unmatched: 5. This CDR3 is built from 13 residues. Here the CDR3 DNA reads TGCAGCGTTGTTGGGACTACCCACAATGAGCAGTTCTTC. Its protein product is CSVVGTTHNEQFF.

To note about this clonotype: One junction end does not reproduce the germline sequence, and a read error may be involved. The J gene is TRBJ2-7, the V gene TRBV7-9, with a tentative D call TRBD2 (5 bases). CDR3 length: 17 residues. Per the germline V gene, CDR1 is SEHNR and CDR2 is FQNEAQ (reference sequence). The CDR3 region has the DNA TGTGCCAACAGCTTAGTGGGAGCCGACCGCCCCTTCTACGAGCAGTACTTC. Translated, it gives CANSLVGADRPFYEQYF.

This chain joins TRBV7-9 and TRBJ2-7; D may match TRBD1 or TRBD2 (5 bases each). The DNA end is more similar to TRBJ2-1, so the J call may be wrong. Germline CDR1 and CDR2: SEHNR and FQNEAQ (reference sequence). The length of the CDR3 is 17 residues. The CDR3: CASSPLLGRDRHNEQFF. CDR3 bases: TGTGCCAGCAGCCCGCTGCTTGGCCGGGACCGCCACAATGAGCAGTTCTTC.

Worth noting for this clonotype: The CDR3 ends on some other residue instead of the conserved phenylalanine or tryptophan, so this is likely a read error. The CDR3 DNA is TGCGCCAGCAGCTTTGGACAGGCAACTGAAGCTTTCCTT. Translated, it gives CASSFGQATEAFL. V gene TRBV5-1 combines with J gene TRBJ1-1, with 7 bases matching TRBD1. CDR1 SGHRS and CDR2 YFSETQ come from the germline V gene. The V segment lost 2 bases and the J segment 5 bases; nucleotides outside the gene matches: 3. CDR3 length: 13 residues.

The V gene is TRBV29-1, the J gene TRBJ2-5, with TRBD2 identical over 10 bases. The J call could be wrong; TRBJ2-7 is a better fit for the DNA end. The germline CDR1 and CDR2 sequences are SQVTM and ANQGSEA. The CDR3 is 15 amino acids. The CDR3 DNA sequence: TGCAGCGTTGAAGGCGCTAGCGGGAGTGCCTACGAGCAGTACTTC. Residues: CSVEGASGSAYEQYF.